A selection of T cell receptor beta chains follows, all from one sample in a study of blood T cell repertoires in COVID-19. The table came from immunoSEQ multiplex PCR; TCRdb's copy has only in-frame clones and leaves some out. Of hundreds of thousands of clones listed, about 87% are singletons. Source material: PBMCs or T cells enriched from blood (not recorded which). The receptors shown here come from a woman in her 50s who had recovered from COVID-19. Each CDR3 is given with its conserved first and last residue. A D gene is named only where the DNA matches it firmly. For some rows the clone size is stated as once, few or many, or as a class when expanded; others skip it.

CDR3 length | J gene | D gene | V gene | clone size | CDR3 protein | CDR3 DNA
21 | TRBJ2-4 | TRBD1 | TRBV7-3 | few | CASSETPVGTGGHLAKNIQYF | TGTGCCAGCAGCGAAACCCCGGTAGGGACAGGGGGCCACTTAGCCAAAAACATTCAGTACTTC
14 | TRBJ1-1 | - | TRBV12-5 | - | CASGRGTANAEAFF | TGTGCTAGTGGCCGCGGGACGGCTAACGCTGAAGCTTTCTTT
14 | TRBJ1-1 | TRBD1 | TRBV9 | - | CASSVEGAGTEAFF | TGTGCCAGCAGCGTGGAGGGGGCAGGCACTGAAGCTTTCTTT
16 | TRBJ2-1 | TRBD2 | TRBV7-9 | - | CASSFQLAGANNEQFF | TGTGCCAGCAGCTTCCAACTAGCGGGAGCGAACAATGAGCAGTTCTTC
16 | TRBJ2-2 | - | TRBV2 | - | CASSELGQRNTGELFF | TGTGCCAGCAGTGAGTTAGGACAGAGGAACACCGGGGAGCTGTTTTTT
14 | TRBJ1-6 | - | TRBV7-8 | - | CASSWGDPGSPLHF | TGTGCCAGCAGCTGGGGGGACCCGGGATCACCCCTCCACTTT
13 | TRBJ2-1 | - | TRBV5-1 | - | CASSDGRVNEQFF | TGCGCCAGCTCGGACGGCAGGGTCAATGAGCAGTTCTTC
14 | TRBJ2-3 | - | TRBV7-8 | - | CASTVGGATDTQYF | TGTGCCAGCACCGTTGGGGGGGCAACAGATACGCAGTATTTT
16 | TRBJ2-6 | - | TRBV4-1 | - | CASSQVAGAGANVLTF | TGCGCCAGCAGCCAAGTGGCAGGGGCTGGGGCCAACGTCCTGACTTTC
14 | TRBJ1-4 | - | TRBV28 | - | CASSPYATNEKLFF | TGTGCCAGCAGTCCCTACGCAACTAATGAAAAACTGTTTTTT
15 | TRBJ2-5 | TRBD2 | TRBV5-1 | - | CASGETSGSRETQYF | TGCGCCAGCGGAGAAACTAGCGGGAGCCGGGAGACCCAGTACTTC
16 | TRBJ1-2 | - | TRBV9 | - | CASSHDPSTSTYGYTF | TGTGCCAGCAGCCACGACCCATCGACAAGTACCTATGGCTACACCTTC
14 | TRBJ2-3 | TRBD1 | TRBV7-3 | - | CASSFGQDTDTQYF | TGTGCCAGCAGCTTCGGACAGGACACAGATACGCAGTATTTT
14 | TRBJ2-2 | - | TRBV4-3 | - | CASSHPTGSGELFF | TGCGCCAGCAGCCATCCAACAGGGTCCGGGGAGCTGTTTTTT
17 | TRBJ1-2 | - | TRBV7-2 | - | CASSLGDSRLLNYGYTF | TGTGCCAGCAGCCTCGGAGACAGCCGACTGCTAAACTATGGCTACACCTTC
12 | TRBJ1-4 | - | TRBV28 | - | CASSLLNEKLFF | TGTGCCAGCAGCCTCCTTAATGAAAAACTGTTTTTT
15 | TRBJ1-4 | - | TRBV11-1 | - | CASSSGQRLGEKLFF | TGTGCCAGCAGCTCCGGACAACGCTTAGGTGAAAAACTGTTTTTT
14 | TRBJ2-3 | - | TRBV6-4 | - | CASSREADTDTQYF | TGTGCCAGCAGTCGGGAAGCGGACACAGATACGCAGTATTTT
14 | TRBJ1-2 | TRBD1 | TRBV2 | - | CASTRTGEYYGYTF | TGTGCCAGCACTCGGACAGGGGAGTACTATGGCTACACCTTC
17 | TRBJ2-1 | TRBD2 | TRBV6-1 | - | CASSAKTSGSPYNEQFF | TGTGCCAGCAGTGCCAAGACTAGCGGGAGTCCCTACAATGAGCAGTTCTTC
17 | TRBJ1-1 | TRBD1 | TRBV4-3 | - | CASSQNPAGQGNTEAFF | TGCGCCAGCAGCCAAAACCCGGCGGGACAGGGGAACACTGAAGCTTTCTTT
15 | TRBJ1-5 | - | TRBV5-6 | - | CASSFGLNSNQPQHF | TGTGCCAGCAGCTTTGGACTGAATAGCAATCAGCCCCAGCATTTT
12 | TRBJ2-2 | - | TRBV27 | - | CASSTPRGELFF | TGTGCCAGCAGTACTCCCCGCGGGGAGCTGTTTTTT
16 | TRBJ1-1 | - | TRBV4-2 | few | CASSQEAGGGGTEAFF | TGTGCCAGCAGCCAAGAGGCGGGGGGTGGAGGGACTGAAGCTTTCTTT
15 | TRBJ2-2 | - | TRBV3-1/TRBV3-2 | - | CASREGLGGTGELFF | TGTGCCAGCAGAGAAGGTCTGGGGGGCACCGGGGAGCTGTTTTTT
15 | TRBJ1-1 | - | TRBV2 | - | CASSERQVRNTEAFF | TGTGCCAGCAGTGAAAGACAAGTAAGGAACACTGAAGCTTTCTTT
16 | TRBJ2-7 | TRBD1 | TRBV6-1 | - | CASSEGTGGIPYEQYF | TGTGCCAGCAGTGAAGGGACAGGAGGAATCCCCTACGAGCAGTACTTC
13 | TRBJ1-1 | TRBD1 | TRBV5-1 | - | CASSSQGATEAFF | TGCGCCAGCAGCTCCCAGGGGGCCACTGAAGCTTTCTTT
16 | TRBJ1-3 | - | TRBV27 | - | CASSLGGPGSGNTIYF | TGTGCCAGCAGTTTAGGGGGCCCGGGATCTGGAAACACCATATATTTT
14 | TRBJ2-5 | - | TRBV7-2 | - | CASSQKVFQETQYF | TGTGCCAGCAGCCAGAAAGTCTTCCAAGAGACCCAGTACTTC
14 | TRBJ2-5 | TRBD2 | TRBV6-5 | once | CASSQRGAVETQYF | TGTGCCAGCAGCCAGCGGGGGGCGGTGGAGACCCAGTACTTC
18 | TRBJ2-3 | TRBD2 | TRBV18 | - | CASSPEDYSGRATDTQYF | TGTGCCAGCTCACCAGAAGATTATAGCGGGAGGGCCACAGATACGCAGTATTTT
16 | TRBJ2-7 | TRBD2 | TRBV18 | - | CASSLGTSNRMYEQYF | TGTGCCAGCTCACTAGGGACTAGCAACCGGATGTACGAGCAGTACTTC
16 | TRBJ1-1 | TRBD1 | TRBV10-1 | - | CASSESEPGQGFEAFF | TGCGCCAGCAGTGAGTCGGAACCGGGACAGGGCTTTGAAGCTTTCTTT
16 | TRBJ2-5 | TRBD1 | TRBV7-2 | - | CASSSGDRGSQETQYF | TGTGCCAGCAGCTCGGGGGACAGGGGGTCCCAAGAGACCCAGTACTTC
16 | TRBJ2-1 | TRBD2 | TRBV7-2 | - | CASSLMVAGYYNEQFF | TGTGCCAGCAGCTTAATGGTAGCGGGTTACTACAATGAGCAGTTCTTC
16 | TRBJ1-5 | TRBD1 | TRBV7-9 | - | CASSLVAGGAGQPQHF | TGTGCCAGCAGCTTAGTCGCAGGGGGCGCCGGTCAGCCCCAGCATTTT
12 | TRBJ2-5 | - | TRBV3-1/TRBV3-2 | few | CASKDRSRTQYF | TGTGCCAGCAAAGACAGAAGTCGGACCCAGTACTTC
12 | TRBJ1-2 | - | TRBV28 | once | CASQREAGGYTF | TGTGCCAGCCAACGTGAGGCGGGTGGCTACACCTTC
15 | TRBJ1-3 | TRBD1 | TRBV18 | - | CASSRQGATGNTIYF | TGTGCCAGCTCACGGCAGGGGGCTACTGGAAACACCATATATTTT
13 | TRBJ1-5 | TRBD1 | TRBV18 | - | CASSPDRDQPQHF | TGTGCCAGCTCACCAGACAGGGATCAGCCCCAGCATTTT
15 | TRBJ2-1 | TRBD1 | TRBV5-1 | - | CASSLMTGGNNEQFF | TGCGCCAGCAGCTTGATGACAGGGGGGAACAATGAGCAGTTCTTC